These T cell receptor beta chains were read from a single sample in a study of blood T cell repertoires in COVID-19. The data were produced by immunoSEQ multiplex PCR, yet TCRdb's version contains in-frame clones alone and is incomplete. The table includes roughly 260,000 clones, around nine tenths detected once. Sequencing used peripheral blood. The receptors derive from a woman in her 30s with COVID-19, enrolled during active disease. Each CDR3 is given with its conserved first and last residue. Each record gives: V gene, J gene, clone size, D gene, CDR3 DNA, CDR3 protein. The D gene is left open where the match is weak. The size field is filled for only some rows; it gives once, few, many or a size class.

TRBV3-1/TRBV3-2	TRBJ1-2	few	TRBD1	TGTGCCAGCAGCCAAGGGACAGGCTATGGCTACACCTTC	CASSQGTGYGYTF
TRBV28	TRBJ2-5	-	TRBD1	TGTGCCAGCAGCCGACAGGGGGCTGCGGGCCAAGAGACCCAGTACTTC	CASSRQGAAGQETQYF
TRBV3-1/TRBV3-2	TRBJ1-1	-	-	TGTGCCAGCAGCCAAGCCCTCACGGGCACTGAAGCTTTCTTT	CASSQALTGTEAFF
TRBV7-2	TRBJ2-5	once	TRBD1	TGTGCCAGCAGCTTCGACAGGGTAGGGCAAGAGACCCAGTACTTC	CASSFDRVGQETQYF
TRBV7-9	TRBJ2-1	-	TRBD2	TGTGCCACGCTTACACCGGGAGGGAACTACAATGAGCAGTTCTTC	CATLTPGGNYNEQFF
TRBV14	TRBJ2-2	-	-	TGTGCCAGCAGCCAAGATTCTAGGAGGGGCGGGCAGCTGTTTTTT	CASSQDSRRGGQLFF
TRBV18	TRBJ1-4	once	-	TGTGCCAGCTCAAACCAGGCGGGAGAAAAACTGTTTTTT	CASSNQAGEKLFF
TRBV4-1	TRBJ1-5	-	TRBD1	TGCGCCAGCAGCCAAGATCGGACAGGGTTGGGCAATCAGCCCCAGCATTTT	CASSQDRTGLGNQPQHF
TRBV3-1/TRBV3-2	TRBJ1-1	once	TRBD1	TGTGCCAGCAGCTTCGCAGGGGGCACTGAAGCTTTCTTT	CASSFAGGTEAFF
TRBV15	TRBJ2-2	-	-	TGTGCCACCAGCAGAGATGGGAGGTTGGTGGCCGGGGAGCTGTTTTTT	CATSRDGRLVAGELFF
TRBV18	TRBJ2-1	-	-	TGTGCCAGCTCACCGGCAGGGACCTACAATGAGCAGTTCTTC	CASSPAGTYNEQFF
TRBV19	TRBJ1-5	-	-	TGTGCCAGGGGGGGGGACACTGGGCAGCCCCAGCATTTT	CARGGDTGQPQHF
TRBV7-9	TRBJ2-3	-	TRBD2	TGTGCCAGCAGCTTAGGTAGCGGGACAGATACGCAGTATTTT	CASSLGSGTDTQYF
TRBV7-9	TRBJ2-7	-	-	TGTGCCAGCAGCCTCCCCCAGCGCGAGCAGTACTTC	CASSLPQREQYF
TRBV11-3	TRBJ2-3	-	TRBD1	TGTGCCAGCAGCCCCTCGACAGGGGGGGGCACAGATACGCAGTATTTT	CASSPSTGGGTDTQYF
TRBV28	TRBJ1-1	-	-	TGTGCCAGCGAATCCAGCACTGAAGCTTTCTTT	CASESSTEAFF
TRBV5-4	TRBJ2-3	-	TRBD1	TGTGCCAGCAGCACTCCGGGACAGGGTGGATGGTATACGCAGTATTTT	CASSTPGQGGWYTQYF
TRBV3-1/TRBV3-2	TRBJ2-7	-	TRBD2	TGTGCCAGACTAGATAGCGGGAGGGACCCCTACGAGCAGTACTTC	CARLDSGRDPYEQYF
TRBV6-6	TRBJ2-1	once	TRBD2	TGTGCCACCGGGACTAGCGGGAGGAATGAGCAGTTCTTC	CATGTSGRNEQFF
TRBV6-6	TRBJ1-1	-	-	TGTGCCAGCAGTTACAGGGCGGGTCTGGAAGCTTTCTTT	CASSYRAGLEAFF
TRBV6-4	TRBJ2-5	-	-	TGTGCCAGCAGTGTGGCCGCGGGAACTCAAGAGACCCAGTACTTC	CASSVAAGTQETQYF
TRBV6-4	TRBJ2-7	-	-	TGTGCCAGCAGTGAGGAGGCTTCCTACGAGCAGTACTTC	CASSEEASYEQYF
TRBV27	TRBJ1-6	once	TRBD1	TGTGCCAGCAGTCCCATACTCTGGGACAGGGGTAATTCACCCCTCCACTTT	CASSPILWDRGNSPLHF
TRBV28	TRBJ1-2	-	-	TGTGCCAGCAGTTTAACCTCCCAGGGTAACTATGGCTACACCTTC	CASSLTSQGNYGYTF
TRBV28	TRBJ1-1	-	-	TGTGCCAGCAGTTCCCCCCAGGGGCGAGGCACTGAAGCTTTCTTT	CASSSPQGRGTEAFF
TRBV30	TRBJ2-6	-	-	TGTGCCTTTCGGAGTGGGTCTGGGGCCAACGTCCTGACTTTC	CAFRSGSGANVLTF
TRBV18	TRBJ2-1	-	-	TGTGCCAGCTCACCGAGGGCGGTCTACAATGAGCAGTTCTTC	CASSPRAVYNEQFF
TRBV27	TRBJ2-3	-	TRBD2	TGTGCCAGCAGCGAAGGGTTAACTTCCCTAACTAGCGGGAGGGCCCTAACGCAGTATTTT	CASSEGLTSLTSGRALTQYF
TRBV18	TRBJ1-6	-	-	TGTGCCAGCCAAATCGCAGGGGAAGATTCACCCCTCCACTTT	CASQIAGEDSPLHF
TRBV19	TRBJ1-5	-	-	TGTGCCAGTAGGATCCAGGGTACGAGCAATCAGCCCCAGCATTTT	CASRIQGTSNQPQHF
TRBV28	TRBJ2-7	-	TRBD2	TGTGCCAGCAGTTTGGGGACTAGCATCTACGAGCAGTACTTC	CASSLGTSIYEQYF
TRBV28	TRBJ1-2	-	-	TGTGCCAGCAGTACCCCAGGGGAAGCTAACTATGGCTACACCTTC	CASSTPGEANYGYTF
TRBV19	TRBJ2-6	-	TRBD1	TGTGCCAGTAGTGAACGGACAGGGTCTGGGGCCAACGTCCTGACTTTC	CASSERTGSGANVLTF
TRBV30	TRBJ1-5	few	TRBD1	TGTGCCTGGAGCTCGGGACAGGGGAATCAGCCCCAGCATTTT	CAWSSGQGNQPQHF
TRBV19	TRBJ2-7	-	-	TGTGCCAGTAGTGCGGGGCCCGAGCAGTACTTC	CASSAGPEQYF
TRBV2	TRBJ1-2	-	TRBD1	TGTGCCAGCAGTGAGGAGGGGGCGGGCTATGGCTACACCTTC	CASSEEGAGYGYTF
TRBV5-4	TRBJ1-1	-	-	TGTGCCAGCAGCAAACGGGGGAAGAACACTGAAGCTTTCTTT	CASSKRGKNTEAFF
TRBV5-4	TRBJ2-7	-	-	TGTGCCAGCAGCTTGGCGGTAGGGGCCTACGAGCAGTACTTC	CASSLAVGAYEQYF
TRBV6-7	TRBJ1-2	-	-	TGTGCCAGCAGTTACGCAGGGAACTATGGCTACACCTTC	CASSYAGNYGYTF
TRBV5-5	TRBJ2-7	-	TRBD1	TGTGCCAGCAGCTTCGGGACAGGGGAGTACGAGCAGTACTTC	CASSFGTGEYEQYF
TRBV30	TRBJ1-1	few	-	TGTGCCTGGAGTCACCGGGACACCTCCTATTACACTGAAGCTTTCTTT	CAWSHRDTSYYTEAFF
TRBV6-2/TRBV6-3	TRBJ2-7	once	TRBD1	TGTGCCAGCAGTTACGGACAGGGAGACGAGCAGTACTTC	CASSYGQGDEQYF
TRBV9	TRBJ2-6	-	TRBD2	TGTGCCAGCAGCCCCCTAGGGGTGGGGAGGGGAGATCCTAGCTCTGGGGCCAACGTCCTGACTTTC	CASSPLGVGRGDPSSGANVLTF
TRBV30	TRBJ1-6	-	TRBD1	TGTGCCTGGACGACAGGGGGCATTTCACCCCTCCACTTT	CAWTTGGISPLHF
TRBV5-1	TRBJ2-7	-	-	TGCGCCAGCAGCTTGGGTAGGGGTTGGGGCTACGAGCAGTACTTC	CASSLGRGWGYEQYF
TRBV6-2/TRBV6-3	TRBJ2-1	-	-	TGTGCCAGCAGTTACTGGGGTCGGGGTCACGCTGGGAATGAGCAGTTCTTC	CASSYWGRGHAGNEQFF
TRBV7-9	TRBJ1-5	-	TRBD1	TGTGCCAGCAGCCGGACAGGGCCATATAGCAATCAGCCCCAGCATTTT	CASSRTGPYSNQPQHF
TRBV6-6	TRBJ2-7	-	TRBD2	TGTGCCAGCAGCATGGGACTAGCGGACTACGAGCAGTACTTC	CASSMGLADYEQYF
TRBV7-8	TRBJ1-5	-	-	TGTGCCAGCAGCCTACCGAGATTCGGGGGGCCCCAGCATTTT	CASSLPRFGGPQHF
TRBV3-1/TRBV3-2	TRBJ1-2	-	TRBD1	TGTGCCAGCAGCCAAGGGACAGGTGGCATAAACTACACCTTC	CASSQGTGGINYTF
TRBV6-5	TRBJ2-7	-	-	TGTGCCAGCAGTTACCAGGCAACTCTCGTCTACGAGCAGTACTTC	CASSYQATLVYEQYF
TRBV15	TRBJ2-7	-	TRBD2	TGTGCCACCATGGGCGGGAGATCCGAGCAGTACTTC	CATMGGRSEQYF
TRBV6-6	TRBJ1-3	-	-	TGTGCCAGCAGTTACTACCCCGGCTCTGGAAACACCATATATTTT	CASSYYPGSGNTIYF
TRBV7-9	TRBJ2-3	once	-	TGTGCCAGCAGCTTGATTGAGAGTGGAGATACGCAGTATTTT	CASSLIESGDTQYF